The entry below gives a single T cell receptor (beta chain) sequence along with its context. Its antigen is currently unknown. The assay was immunoSEQ multiplex PCR, and TCRdb's table has in-frame clones only and misses some. Found here are about 23,000 clones, approximately 80% of them singletons; the top ten hold about 3.5%. The data were obtained in a study of somatic mutations in cytotoxic T cells in rheumatoid arthritis. Across the study: Right after diagnosis, and before any treatment had started, patient peripheral blood (over 28 ml EDTA) was drawn. Selected populations of V beta antibody-stained T cells underwent flow sorting at nearly 100% purity; these encompassed V beta1+ cells subjected to TCRB sequencing. Study-wide points: More than 20% of CD8+ cells belonged to the largest clone in about an eighth of the roughly 65 patients. Greater age accompanied higher CD8+ clonality in rheumatoid arthritis patients, a pattern that was absent in healthy controls.

The sample consisted of CD8+ T cells sorted from blood. This TCR was recovered from an adult with rheumatoid arthritis.

CDR3 bases: TGTGCCAGCAGCTTTTTACGGGACAGGGATGGTGAAAAACTGTTTTTT. Translating gives CASSFLRDRDGEKLFF. V and J are TRBV7-9 and TRBJ1-4, with 9 positions matching TRBD1. The J segment lost 7 bases and the V segment lost 3 bases, leaving 9 bases of the junction unmatched. The CDR3 is 16 amino acids. The germline V gene encodes CDR1 SEHNR and CDR2 FQNEAQ (reference sequence).